One sample yielded the 20 T cell receptor beta chains listed below, sequenced in a study of blood T cell repertoires in COVID-19. Libraries were prepared by immunoSEQ multiplex PCR; TCRdb keeps only in-frame clonotypes and omits some of them. The data contain under 200,000 clones, under 90% of them seen just once; the ten biggest clones take up 13% to 15%. The specimen sequenced was peripheral blood. All receptors derive from a man aged 25-45 years with active or convalescent COVID-19.

This chain links TRBV10-3 with TRBJ1-5; D is perhaps TRBD1 (6 bases). Germline CDR1 ENHRY, CDR2 SYGVKD. The ends were cut back, 2 bases at V and 5 bases at J, with 16 bases in the middle. The CDR3 contains 16 residues. The CDR3 nucleotides read TGTGCCATCAGTGAGAAGGACGGGGGGCGCGATCAGCCCCAGCATTTT. This codes for CAISEKDGGRDQPQHF.

This rearrangement joins TRBV5-1 to TRBJ1-1, with a possible D match to TRBD1 (5 bases). Germline values: CDR1 SGHRS, CDR2 YFSETQ. The CDR3 contains 14 residues. With 3 bases removed from V and 4 bases from J, the gap between germline ends came to 13 bases. The CDR3 is CASSSGGGFTEAFF. The CDR3 nucleotides are TGCGCCAGCAGCTCCGGGGGGGGGTTCACTGAAGCTTTCTTT.

This rearrangement joins TRBV19 to TRBJ2-2, with 10 bases matching TRBD1. This CDR3 region has 15 residues. Germline V CDR1 and CDR2: LNHDA, SQIVND (reference sequence). The V and J ends lost 5 bases and 7 bases, in that order; junction bases with no gene match: 7. CDR3 in amino acids: CASSPRTGGSGELFF. CDR3 DNA sequence: TGTGCCAGTAGTCCCCGGACAGGGGGAAGCGGGGAGCTGTTTTTT.

This clone was recorded only once. V is TRBV7-2 and J is TRBJ1-3; no clear D gene. CDR1 is SGHTA and CDR2 is FQGNSA in the germline V gene. The V and J ends lost 5 bases and 3 bases respectively, with 11 bases between them. CDR3 size: 14 residues. The CDR3 region is CASSTEGSGNTIYF. The CDR3 coding sequence is TGTGCCAGCAGCACTGAGGGAAGTGGAAACACCATATATTTT.

The V call is TRBV2, the J call TRBJ1-2; weak D call: TRBD1 (5 bases). Germline CDR1 is SNHLY and CDR2 is FYNNEI. This CDR3 contains 12 residues. V was cut by 8 bases and J by 6 bases, with 13 bases left in between. The CDR3 DNA follows: TGTGCCAGCCGGGGGGAGTCCCATGGCTACACCTTC. Translating it yields CASRGESHGYTF. Looking up the rest from reference TRBV2 and TRBJ1-2 gives the full variable domain: EPEVTQTPSHQVTQMGQEVILRCVPISNHLYFYWYRQILGQKVEFLVSFYNNEISEKSEIFDDQFSVERPDGSNFTLKIRSTKLEDSAMYFCASRGESHGYTFGSGTRLTVV.

The rearrangement uses TRBV9 and TRBJ2-3, with TRBD2 matching over 16 bases. This CDR3 spans 19 amino acids. The germline V gene has CDR1 SGDLS and CDR2 YYNGEE. The V and J ends lost 0 bases and 5 bases, in that order; junction bases with no gene match: 9. The CDR3 reads CASSVDQGLAGGPVDTQYF. The CDR3 bases are TGTGCCAGCAGCGTAGATCAGGGACTAGCGGGAGGGCCTGTAGATACGCAGTATTTT.

V gene TRBV3-1 (or the pseudogene TRBV3-2) combines with J gene TRBJ1-2, with unresolved D. Trimming removed 7 bases from V and 10 bases from J, with 16 bases in between. The CDR3 totals 12 residues. CDR1 and CDR2 from the germline V gene are LGHDT and YNNKEL (reference sequence). CDR3 bases: TGTGCCAGCAACGGGGAAGTTGCCACCTACACCTTC. This translates into CASNGEVATYTF.

The rearrangement joins TRBV10-2 to TRBJ2-1, with 7 bases lining up with TRBD1. Germline CDR1 and CDR2: WSHSY and SAAADI. With V trimmed by 5 bases and J by 6 bases, 10 bases remained unmatched. This CDR3 spans 15 amino acids. This CDR3 is CASSFDRDRSNEQFF. The DNA of the CDR3 is TGCGCCAGCAGTTTTGACAGGGATCGGTCCAATGAGCAGTTCTTC.

This clone has only one observation. This chain uses TRBV13 with TRBJ1-6; D is unresolved. CDR1 and CDR2 (germline): PRHDT, FYEKMQ (reference sequence). This CDR3 spans 15 amino acids. Trimming removed 2 bases at V and 7 bases at J, with 12 bases between. The DNA of the CDR3 is TGTGCCAGCAGCTTATTTTCAACAGAAAATTCACCCCTCCACTTT. It translates to CASSLFSTENSPLHF.

The rearrangement uses TRBV5-1 and TRBJ2-5; perhaps TRBD1 as D (6 bases). This CDR3 is built from 15 residues. V lost 4 bases and J 1 base, leaving 14 bases between the germline ends. The germline V gene has CDR1 SGHRS and CDR2 YFSETQ. The CDR3 loop reads CASSGGGSIQETQYF. CDR3 bases: TGCGCCAGCAGCGGGGGCGGTAGCATCCAAGAGACCCAGTACTTC. Drawing the rest from reference TRBV5-1 and TRBJ2-5, the complete variable domain is KAGVTQTPRYLIKTRGQQVTLSCSPISGHRSVSWYQQTPGQGLQFLFEYFSETQRNKGNFPGRFSGRQFSNSRSEMNVSTLELGDSALYLCASSGGGSIQETQYFGPGTRLLVL.

V is TRBV5-5 and J is TRBJ1-2; 10 bases align to TRBD1. This CDR3 has 15 residues. V was pared by 3 bases and J by 4 bases, with 6 bases of the junction left unmatched. Germline lookup yields CDR1 SGHKS and CDR2 YYEKEE (reference sequence). As DNA, the CDR3 is TGTGCCAGCAGCTCACGGGGACAGGGGCCCTATGGCTACACCTTC. Encoded protein: CASSSRGQGPYGYTF. Full variable domain (rest looked up from reference TRBV5-5 and TRBJ1-2): DAGVTQSPTHLIKTRGQQVTLRCSPISGHKSVSWYQQVLGQGPQFIFQYYEKEERGRGNFPDRFSARQFPNYSSELNVNALLLGDSALYLCASSSRGQGPYGYTFGSGTRLTVV.

V usage is TRBV7-9 and J usage is TRBJ1-2, with D possibly matching TRBD1 (5 bases). V was trimmed by 8 bases and J by 7 bases, leaving 8 bases between them. Germline lookup yields CDR1 SEHNR and CDR2 FQNEAQ (reference sequence). The CDR3 has 10 amino acids. CDR3 DNA sequence: TGTGCCAGCTACGGGGGTGGCTACACCTTC. This codes for CASYGGGYTF.

The rearrangement joins TRBV24-1 to TRBJ2-1; TRBD1 aligns across 10 bases. CDR1 KGHDR and CDR2 SFDVKD come from the germline V gene. The CDR3 has 14 residues. Trimming took 5 bases from V and 8 from J; bases not matched to a gene: 5. The CDR3 DNA follows: TGTGCCACCAGTGCCCTAGGGACAGGGGATGAGCAGTTCTTC. Translated, it gives CATSALGTGDEQFF.

This clone occurred a few times. The chain recombines TRBV11-1 with TRBJ1-4, with a possible D match to TRBD1 (5 bases). Trimming shortened V by 5 bases and J by 3 bases, and 13 bases separated the two germline ends. The CDR3 has 15 amino acids. Looked up from germline, CDR1 is SGHAT and CDR2 is FQDESV (reference sequence). The CDR3 DNA is TGTGCCAGCAGCGCGGCGGGGCAGTCTAATGAAAAACTGTTTTTT. The encoded protein is CASSAAGQSNEKLFF.

This clone was picked up a small number of times. The chain couples TRBV19 to TRBJ1-6, with a weak D call TRBD1 (5 bases). The V and J ends lost 0 bases and 5 bases respectively, with 17 bases between them. Germline V gene lookup returns CDR1 LNHDA and CDR2 SQIVND (reference sequence). The CDR3 runs to 18 residues. The CDR3 reads CASSIEASREGDNSPLHF. CDR3 bases: TGTGCCAGTAGTATAGAAGCCTCCAGGGAAGGGGATAATTCACCCCTCCACTTT.

This clone was counted between two and nine times. This chain uses TRBV6-6 with TRBJ1-5, with D unclear. This CDR3 spans 13 amino acids. Trimming shortened V by 5 bases and J by 4 bases, and 9 bases separated the two germline ends. Per the germline V gene, CDR1 is MNHNY and CDR2 is SVGAGI (reference sequence). CDR3 residues: CASSRTENQPQHF. The CDR3 DNA sequence: TGTGCCAGCAGTCGTACAGAGAATCAGCCCCAGCATTTT.

The sample holds a few counts of this clone. The CDR3, as DNA: TGCGCCAGCAGCCATAGTCAGGATAGCAATCAGCCCCAGCATTTT. Amino acids: CASSHSQDSNQPQHF. This sequence joins TRBV4-1 and TRBJ1-5; unclear D gene. The CDR3 has 15 amino acids. V shed 3 bases and J shed 0 bases, with 9 bases lying between them. The germline gives CDR1 MGHRA, CDR2 YSYEKL.

V is TRBV27 and J is TRBJ2-5; tentatively, D is TRBD2 (6 bases). V shed 8 bases and J shed 1 base, with 14 bases lying between them. The CDR3 sequence is 14 residues long. Germline lookup yields CDR1 MNHEY and CDR2 SMNVEV (reference sequence). The CDR3 sequence is CASSTIGSQETQYF. CDR3 coding DNA: TGTGCCAGCTCGACCATCGGGAGCCAAGAGACCCAGTACTTC.

The V and J genes are TRBV10-3 and TRBJ2-7, with D possibly matching TRBD1 (6 bases). Between the trimmed V and J ends, which lost 3 bases and 6 bases, there was a span of 9 bases. In germline, CDR1 is ENHRY, CDR2 SYGVKD. The CDR3 spans 12 residues. The CDR3 coding sequence is TGTGCCATCAGTGAAGGGGGAGCCGAGCAGTACGTC. It encodes CAISEGGAEQYV.

CDR3 sequence (DNA): TGCAGCGTGACCGGGACCCCAGGGGGCCAGTTGAACACTGAAGCTTTCTTT. As protein: CSVTGTPGGQLNTEAFF. The rearrangement uses TRBV29-1 and TRBJ1-1; 8 nucleotides align to TRBD1. This CDR3 spans 17 amino acids. J lost 0 bases, V lost 6 bases, and 15 bases had no gene match. Germline V lookup: CDR1 SQVTM, CDR2 ANQGSEA.